This TCR beta chain appears in the sequencing data of a study of blood T cell repertoires in COVID-19. Study-level information: In each case, the material was cDNA or gDNA derived from T cells, B-cell-depleted T cells, or PBMCs.

Generated by immunoSEQ multiplex PCR, the TCRdb table keeps only in-frame clones and is missing some. The table records 200,000 to 250,000 clones, over 80% of them present only once. Individuals drawn from some 25 US areas were about 18 to 95 years old. Clinical histories supplied by participants themselves formed the basis of cohort assignment. Before they entered the study, exposed participants had met a COVID-19 case within 2 weeks. The germline gives CDR1 WSHSY, CDR2 SAAADI. The CDR3 is 13 residues long. V dropped 5 bases and J dropped 9 bases, with 11 bases sitting between them. The chain joins TRBV10-2 to TRBJ1-6; no reliable D call. This receptor was obtained from a woman aged 25 to 39 who had been exposed to COVID-19. Sequenced material: PBMCs or T cells enriched from blood (not recorded which). CDR3 sequence: CASSTGVSSPLHF. The CDR3, as DNA: TGCGCCAGCAGTACCGGGGTGAGTTCACCCCTCCACTTT.